This T cell receptor beta chain was obtained from a study of T-cell memory formation after mild COVID-19. V lost 2 bases and J 5 bases, leaving 19 bases between the germline ends. Germline CDR1 MNHEY, CDR2 SMNVEV (reference sequence). This CDR3 has 16 residues. A few counts support this clonotype. TCRdb re-analysed the 5' RACE reads in MiXCR, keeping a single row per CDR3 protein. The sample lists around 320,000 distinct CDR3 sequences, around 28% seen once, with approximately 13% in the top ten. The specimen sequenced was PBMCs or a T cell subset sorted from them (not recorded which). The V call is TRBV27, the J call TRBJ2-7; no clear D. The TCR originated in an adult woman who had mild COVID-19 (a few samples of this study predate the infection). Cell type and time point are not known. For the CDR3, the DNA is TGTGCCAGCAGTTTAAGTACCGGTTCTGCGTACGACGAGCAGTACTTC. It yields the protein CASSLSTGSAYDEQYF.